This T cell receptor (beta chain) is from a study of blood T cells in healthy people across ages. Study outcomes and limitations: Diversity of TCR beta per million T cells declined in a roughly linear way with age.

For this clonotype: The antigen remains unidentified.

They isolated at least 6 million PBMCs from each sample. The amount of total RNA extracted per sample was at least 6 micrograms. The germline V gene encodes CDR1 MNHEY and CDR2 SVGAGI. This CDR3 spans 14 amino acids. J lost 9 bases, V lost 3 bases, and 5 bases had no gene match. Through a sample-barcoded 5' primer and a J-beta primer mix, a second PCR was run for about 7 to 12 cycles. CDR3-containing paired-end reads numbering at least 2.5 million came from each sample. TCRdb ran MiXCR on the 5' RACE reads and lists one entry per CDR3 protein. The sample has fewer than 2,000,000 distinct CDR3 sequences; 30% to 40% are singletons.

The source is a human donor in good health. Sequencing input: blood. The chain carries TRBV6-5 and TRBJ1-6; TRBD1 matches at 7 bases. CDR3 sequence reads: CASSYGTEGSPLHF. The CDR3 nucleotides are TGTGCCAGCAGTTATGGGACAGAGGGTTCACCCCTCCACTTT.